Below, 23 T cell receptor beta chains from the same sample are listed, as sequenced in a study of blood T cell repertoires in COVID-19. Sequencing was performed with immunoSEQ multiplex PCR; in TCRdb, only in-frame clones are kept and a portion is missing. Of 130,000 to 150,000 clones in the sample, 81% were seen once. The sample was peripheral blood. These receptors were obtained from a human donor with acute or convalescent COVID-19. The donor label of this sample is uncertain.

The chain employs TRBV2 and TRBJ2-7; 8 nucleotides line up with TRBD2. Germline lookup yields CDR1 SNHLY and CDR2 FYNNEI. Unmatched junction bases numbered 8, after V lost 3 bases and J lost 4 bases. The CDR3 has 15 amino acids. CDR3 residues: CASSESGGGIYEQYV. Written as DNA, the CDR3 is TGTGCCAGCAGTGAGTCGGGCGGGGGGATTTACGAGCAGTACGTC.

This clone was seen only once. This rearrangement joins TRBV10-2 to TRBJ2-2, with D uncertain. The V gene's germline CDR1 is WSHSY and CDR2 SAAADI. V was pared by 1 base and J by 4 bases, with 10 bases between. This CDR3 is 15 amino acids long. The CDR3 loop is CASSELPVLTGELFF. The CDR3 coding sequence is TGCGCCAGCAGTGAGTTACCGGTGCTCACCGGGGAGCTGTTTTTT.

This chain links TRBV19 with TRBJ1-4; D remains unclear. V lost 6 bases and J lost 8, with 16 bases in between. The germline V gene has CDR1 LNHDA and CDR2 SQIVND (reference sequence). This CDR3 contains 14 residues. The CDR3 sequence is CASRITPQREKLFF. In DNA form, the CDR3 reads TGTGCCAGTAGAATAACGCCCCAGCGAGAAAAACTGTTTTTT.

DNA for the CDR3: TGTGCCAGCAGCCTCAGGGATCTGGCGGTGTCGGCAGCTTTCTTT. Residues: CASSLRDLAVSAAFF. The gene calls are TRBV3-1 (or the pseudogene TRBV3-2) and TRBJ1-1, with D perhaps TRBD1 (5 bases). CDR3 size: 15 residues. With 4 bases removed from V and 10 bases from J, the gap between germline ends came to 22 bases. Germline lookup yields CDR1 LGHDT and CDR2 YNNKEL (reference sequence).

For the CDR3, the DNA is TGTGCCTGGAGTTCAGGAAACACCATATATTTT. Amino acids: CAWSSGNTIYF. The gene calls are TRBV30 and TRBJ1-3; no clear D. CDR1 is GTSNPN, CDR2 SVGIG, per germline (reference sequence). The CDR3 sequence is 11 residues long. V was pared by 2 bases and J by 4 bases, with 3 bases between. The full variable domain, rest sourced from reference TRBV30 and TRBJ1-3, is SQTIHQWPATLVQPVGSPLSLECTVEGTSNPNLYWYRQAAGRGLQLLFYSVGIGQISSEVPQNLSASRPQDRQFILSSKKLLLSDSGFYLCAWSSGNTIYFGEGSWLTVV.

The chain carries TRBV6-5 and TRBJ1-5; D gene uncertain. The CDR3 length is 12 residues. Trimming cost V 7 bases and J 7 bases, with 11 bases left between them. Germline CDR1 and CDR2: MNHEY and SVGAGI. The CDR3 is CASKGQRQPQHF. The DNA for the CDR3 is TGTGCCAGCAAGGGTCAGCGGCAGCCCCAGCATTTT.

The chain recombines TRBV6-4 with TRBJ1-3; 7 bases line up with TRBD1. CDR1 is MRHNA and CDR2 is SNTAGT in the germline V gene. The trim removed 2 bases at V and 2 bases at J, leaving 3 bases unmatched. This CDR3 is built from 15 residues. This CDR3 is CASSDKGAAGNTIYF. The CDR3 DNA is TGTGCCAGCAGTGACAAGGGGGCGGCTGGAAACACCATATATTTT.

The CDR3 loop reads CASSFRTRGSNQPQHF. As DNA, the CDR3 is TGTGCCAGCAGTTTCAGAACTAGAGGAAGCAATCAGCCCCAGCATTTT. The chain employs TRBV6-5 and TRBJ1-5, with D unresolved. The CDR3 covers 16 residues. Germline values: CDR1 MNHEY, CDR2 SVGAGI. V lost 4 bases and J lost 1, with 14 bases in between.

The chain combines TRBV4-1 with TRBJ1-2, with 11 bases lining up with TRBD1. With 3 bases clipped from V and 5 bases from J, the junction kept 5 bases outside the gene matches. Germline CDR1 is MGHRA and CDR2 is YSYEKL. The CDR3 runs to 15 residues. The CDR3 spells CASSQGTGGKYGYTF. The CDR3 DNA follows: TGCGCCAGCAGCCAGGGGACAGGGGGGAAGTATGGCTACACCTTC.

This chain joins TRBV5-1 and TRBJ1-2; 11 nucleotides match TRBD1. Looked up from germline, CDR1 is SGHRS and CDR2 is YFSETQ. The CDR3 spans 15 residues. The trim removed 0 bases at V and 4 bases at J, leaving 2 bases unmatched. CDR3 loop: CASSLGTGGSYGYTF. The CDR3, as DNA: TGCGCCAGCAGCTTGGGGACAGGGGGCTCCTATGGCTACACCTTC.

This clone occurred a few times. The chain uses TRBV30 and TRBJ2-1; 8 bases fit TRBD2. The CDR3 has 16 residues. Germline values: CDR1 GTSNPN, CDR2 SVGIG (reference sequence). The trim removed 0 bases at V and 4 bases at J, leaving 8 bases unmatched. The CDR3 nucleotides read TGTGCCTGGAGTGTAGGCGTGGTAGCGGGGTACAATGAGCAGTTCTTC. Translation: CAWSVGVVAGYNEQFF.

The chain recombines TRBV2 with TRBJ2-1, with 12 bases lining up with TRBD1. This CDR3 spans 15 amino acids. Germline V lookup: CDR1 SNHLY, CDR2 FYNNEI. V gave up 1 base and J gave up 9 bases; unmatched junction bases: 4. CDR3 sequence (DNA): TGTGCCAGCAGTGAAGGGGGACAGGGGGCGGGTGAGCAGTTCTTC. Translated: CASSEGGQGAGEQFF.

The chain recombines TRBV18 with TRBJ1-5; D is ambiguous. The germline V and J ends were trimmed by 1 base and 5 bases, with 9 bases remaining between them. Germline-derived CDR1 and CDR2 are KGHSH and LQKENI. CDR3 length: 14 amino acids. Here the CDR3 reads CASSPRTGDQPQHF. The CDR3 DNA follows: TGTGCCAGCTCACCACGCACGGGAGATCAGCCCCAGCATTTT.

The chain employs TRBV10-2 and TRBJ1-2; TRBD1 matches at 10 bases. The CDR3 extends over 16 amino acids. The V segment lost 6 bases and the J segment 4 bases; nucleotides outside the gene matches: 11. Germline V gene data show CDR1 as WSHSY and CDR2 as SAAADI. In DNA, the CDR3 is TGCGCCAGCAGGACCCTTGGGACAGGGGCAGGCTATGGCTACACCTTC. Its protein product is CASRTLGTGAGYGYTF.

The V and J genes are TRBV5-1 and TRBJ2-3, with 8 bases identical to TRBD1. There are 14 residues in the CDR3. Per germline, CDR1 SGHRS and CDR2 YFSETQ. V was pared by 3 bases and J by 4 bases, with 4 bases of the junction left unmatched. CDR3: CASSWTGRPDTQYF. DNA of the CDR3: TGCGCCAGCAGCTGGACAGGGCGCCCAGATACGCAGTATTTT.

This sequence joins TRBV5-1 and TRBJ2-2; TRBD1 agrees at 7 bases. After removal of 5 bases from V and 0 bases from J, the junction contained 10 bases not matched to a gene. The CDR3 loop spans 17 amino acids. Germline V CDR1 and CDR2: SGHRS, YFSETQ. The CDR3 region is CASRKNSGTANTGELFF. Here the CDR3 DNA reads TGCGCCAGCAGAAAGAACTCCGGGACAGCGAACACCGGGGAGCTGTTTTTT.

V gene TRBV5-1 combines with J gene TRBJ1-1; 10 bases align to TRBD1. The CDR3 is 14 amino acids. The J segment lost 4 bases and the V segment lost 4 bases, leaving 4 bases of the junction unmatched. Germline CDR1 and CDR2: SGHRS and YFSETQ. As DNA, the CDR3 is TGCGCCAGCAGCCCGGGACAGGGGACCACTGAAGCTTTCTTT. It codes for CASSPGQGTTEAFF.

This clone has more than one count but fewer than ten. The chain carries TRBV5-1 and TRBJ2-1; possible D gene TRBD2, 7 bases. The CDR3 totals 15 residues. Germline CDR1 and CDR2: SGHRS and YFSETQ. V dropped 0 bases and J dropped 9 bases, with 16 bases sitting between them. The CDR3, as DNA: TGCGCCAGCAGCTTGGGTGGCGGGGGCTCTATTGAGCAGTTCTTC. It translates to CASSLGGGGSIEQFF.

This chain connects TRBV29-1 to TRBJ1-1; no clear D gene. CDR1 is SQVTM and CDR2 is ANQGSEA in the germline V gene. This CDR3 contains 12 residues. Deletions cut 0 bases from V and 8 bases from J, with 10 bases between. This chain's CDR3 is CSVEDRTLEAFF. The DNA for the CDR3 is TGCAGCGTTGAAGATAGAACCCTCGAAGCTTTCTTT.

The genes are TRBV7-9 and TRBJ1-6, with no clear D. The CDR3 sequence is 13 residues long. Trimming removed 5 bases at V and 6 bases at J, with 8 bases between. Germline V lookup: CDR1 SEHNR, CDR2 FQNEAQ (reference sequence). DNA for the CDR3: TGTGCCAGCAGCCGAGCTGTTAATTCACCCCTCCACTTT. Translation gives CASSRAVNSPLHF.

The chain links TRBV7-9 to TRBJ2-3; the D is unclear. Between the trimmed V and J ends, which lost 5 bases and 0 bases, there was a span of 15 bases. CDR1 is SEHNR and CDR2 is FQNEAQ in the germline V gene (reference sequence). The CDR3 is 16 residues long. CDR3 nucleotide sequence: TGTGCCAGCAGCCGTACCGGGTTCCCTAGCACAGATACGCAGTATTTT. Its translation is CASSRTGFPSTDTQYF.

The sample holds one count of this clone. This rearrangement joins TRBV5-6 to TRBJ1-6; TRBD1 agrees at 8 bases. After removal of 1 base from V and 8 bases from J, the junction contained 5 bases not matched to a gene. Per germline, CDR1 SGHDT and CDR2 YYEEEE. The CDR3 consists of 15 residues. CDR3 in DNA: TGTGCCAGCAGCTTGTTGGGGACAGGCTATTCACCCCTCCACTTT. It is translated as CASSLLGTGYSPLHF.

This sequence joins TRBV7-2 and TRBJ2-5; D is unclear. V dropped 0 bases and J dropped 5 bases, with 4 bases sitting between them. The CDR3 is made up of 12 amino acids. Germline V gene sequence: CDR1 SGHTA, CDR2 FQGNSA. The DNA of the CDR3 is TGTGCCAGCAGCTTAGCGTATGAGACCCAGTACTTC. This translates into CASSLAYETQYF.